Each of the 17 T cell receptor beta chains below was sequenced from the same sample in a study of blood T cell repertoires in COVID-19. Clones were sequenced by immunoSEQ multiplex PCR, and TCRdb holds only the in-frame ones, with some missing. The repertoire holds 200,000 to 250,000 clones, 89% seen once, with about 4.8% in the top ten. The specimen sequenced was peripheral blood. The receptors come from a woman aged 40-49 years with acute or convalescent COVID-19.

The V gene is TRBV12-5, the J gene TRBJ2-7, with unresolved D. Germline V gene data show CDR1 as LGHNT and CDR2 as FRNRAP. V was trimmed by 3 bases and J by 0 bases, leaving 18 bases between them. There are 17 residues in the CDR3. The DNA for the CDR3 is TGTGCTAGTGGTTTTTTGGTCGACATGAATTCCTCCTACGAGCAGTACGTC. Amino acids: CASGFLVDMNSSYEQYV.

The chain recombines TRBV15 with TRBJ1-5; D gene uncertain. From germline, CDR1 is LNHNV and CDR2 YYDKDF (reference sequence). V was trimmed by 5 bases and J by 1 base, leaving 9 bases between them. The CDR3 has 14 residues. The CDR3: CATSDGQSNQPQHF. CDR3 nucleotides: TGTGCCACCAGCGATGGTCAGAGCAATCAGCCCCAGCATTTT.

CDR3 loop: CASSQDRGPNEKLFF. CDR3 bases: TGCGCCAGCAGCCAGGACAGGGGCCCTAATGAAAAACTGTTTTTT. This chain links TRBV4-1 with TRBJ1-4; 9 bases map to TRBD1. This CDR3 spans 15 amino acids. The germline V gene encodes CDR1 MGHRA and CDR2 YSYEKL. V dropped 3 bases and J dropped 3; count of bases not matched to a gene: 2.

The chain joins TRBV9 to TRBJ2-4; 10 nucleotides agree with TRBD2. Trimming took 4 bases from V and 6 from J; bases not matched to a gene: 4. This CDR3 has 14 amino acids. Germline assignment: CDR1 SGDLS and CDR2 YYNGEE. The CDR3 loop is CASSTSGGANIQYF. CDR3 sequence (DNA): TGTGCCAGCAGCACGAGCGGGGGGGCAAACATTCAGTACTTC.

This chain connects TRBV9 to TRBJ2-5, with TRBD2 identical over 11 bases. Germline trimming cut 4 bases from V and 5 bases from J; bases unmatched to any gene: 10. The CDR3 has 16 residues. Germline lookup yields CDR1 SGDLS and CDR2 YYNGEE. CDR3 bases: TGTGCCAGCAGCCCAGAAAGGGTAGCGGGGGGGGAGACCCAGTACTTC. It is translated as CASSPERVAGGETQYF.

The V gene is TRBV2, the J gene TRBJ1-1; unclear D gene. This CDR3 has 13 residues. V lost 6 bases, J lost 7 bases, and 15 bases lay in between. Per germline, CDR1 SNHLY and CDR2 FYNNEI. This CDR3 is CASRKNSNNEAFF. As DNA, the CDR3 is TGTGCCAGCAGAAAGAACAGTAATAATGAAGCTTTCTTT.

The chain joins TRBV6-5 to TRBJ2-2, with D perhaps matching TRBD2 (6 bases). The V gene's germline CDR1 is MNHEY and CDR2 SVGAGI. The CDR3 sequence is 13 residues long. Deletions cut 6 bases from V and 10 bases from J, with 15 bases between. The CDR3 here is CASSFPGRTELFF. The CDR3 coding sequence is TGTGCCAGCAGCTTCCCTGGGAGGACGGAGCTGTTTTTT.

The gene calls are TRBV6-1 and TRBJ2-7; D gene uncertain. CDR3 size: 17 residues. The germline CDR1 and CDR2 sequences are MNHNS and SASEGT. Trimming removed 3 bases at V and 2 bases at J, with 20 bases between. In nucleotides, the CDR3 is TGTGCCAGCAGTGACCATCTTAGGCAGGTACCACCCTACGAGCAGTACGTC. This encodes CASSDHLRQVPPYEQYV.

The chain employs TRBV5-6 and TRBJ1-1; 9 nucleotides agree with TRBD1. The CDR3 loop spans 14 amino acids. Germline V gene sequence: CDR1 SGHDT, CDR2 YYEEEE. The V gene end was trimmed by 4 bases and the J gene end by 4 bases; junction bases not matched to a gene: 5. CDR3 nucleotides: TGTGCCAGCAGCACGGGACAGGGCGCCACTGAAGCTTTCTTT. The encoded protein is CASSTGQGATEAFF.

V is TRBV19 and J is TRBJ1-4; 7 bases are a match to TRBD1. With V trimmed by 11 bases and J by 7 bases, 10 bases remained unmatched. CDR3 length: 13 residues. Germline-derived CDR1 and CDR2 are LNHDA and SQIVND (reference sequence). Here the CDR3 reads CASRGTVSEKLFF. The CDR3 DNA is TGTGCCTCGAGGGGGACAGTGTCTGAAAAACTGTTTTTT.

CDR3 in amino acids: CASEGVEADTQYF. The CDR3 DNA reads TGTGCCAGCGAAGGGGTTGAGGCAGATACGCAGTATTTT. The chain carries TRBV19 and TRBJ2-3; D may be TRBD1 (5 bases). The V gene's germline CDR1 is LNHDA and CDR2 SQIVND (reference sequence). The CDR3 is 13 amino acids. V lost 9 bases and J 4 bases, leaving 14 bases between the germline ends.

The chain is built from TRBV7-9 and TRBJ1-1, with 9 bases identical to TRBD1. The V segment lost 0 bases and the J segment 4 bases; nucleotides outside the gene matches: 3. The CDR3 runs 15 residues. Per germline, CDR1 SEHNR and CDR2 FQNEAQ (reference sequence). CDR3 sequence: CASSLAETGGTEAFF. CDR3 nucleotides: TGTGCCAGCAGCTTAGCGGAGACAGGGGGCACTGAAGCTTTCTTT.

This chain uses TRBV5-1 with TRBJ2-1; D is possibly TRBD1 (6 bases). The germline CDR1 and CDR2 sequences are SGHRS and YFSETQ. The CDR3 sequence is 14 residues long. Trimming removed 0 bases at V and 5 bases at J, with 9 bases between. The CDR3 DNA reads TGCGCCAGCAGCTTGGGGGGACAAGACAATGAGCAGTTCTTC. It specifies CASSLGGQDNEQFF.

The rearrangement uses TRBV4-1 and TRBJ2-2; D is possibly TRBD1 (5 bases). This CDR3 comprises 13 residues. Trimming took 1 base from V and 9 from J, leaving 9 bases between them. CDR1 and CDR2 from the germline V gene are MGHRA and YSYEKL. The CDR3 region has the DNA TGCGCCAGCAGCCAAGTGCTGGGGCGGGAGCTGTTTTTT. Its protein is CASSQVLGRELFF.

The rearrangement links TRBV5-1 to TRBJ1-4, with D perhaps matching TRBD1 (5 bases). Germline V gene sequence: CDR1 SGHRS, CDR2 YFSETQ. Deletions cut 4 bases from V and 8 bases from J, with 12 bases between. This CDR3 is 13 amino acids long. The CDR3 reads CASSVQGREKLFF. The CDR3 DNA is TGCGCCAGCAGCGTTCAGGGTAGGGAAAAACTGTTTTTT.

The chain joins TRBV14 to TRBJ2-7, with 10 positions matching TRBD2. The V and J ends lost 5 bases and 0 bases, in that order; junction bases with no gene match: 1. The CDR3 runs to 14 residues. The V gene's germline CDR1 is SGHDN and CDR2 FVKESK. The CDR3 DNA sequence: TGTGCCAGCAGCGCTAGCGGGGGCTCCTACGAGCAGTACGTC. It yields the protein CASSASGGSYEQYV.

The V gene is TRBV18, the J gene TRBJ2-4; possibly TRBD2 for D (5 bases). Germline loops: CDR1 KGHSH, CDR2 LQKENI. CDR3 length equals 14 residues. Trimming took off 5 bases at V and 8 bases at J, with 16 bases between the two ends. CDR3 DNA: TGTGCCAGCTCATCTTGGATCGAGAGGGACATTCAGTACTTC. This encodes CASSSWIERDIQYF.